The entry below describes one T cell receptor (beta chain). Antigen: not known. The entry originates in a study of T cell responses to AZD1222 COVID-19 vaccine. Second-dose schedules of about 4 or about 12 weeks were combined. The repertoire was sequenced with immunoSEQ multiplex PCR; TCRdb's copy has only in-frame clones and lacks some. The sample lists 95,000 to 130,000 clones; about 91% were seen once. Study-wide results and caveats: Only 5 or 6 individuals given AZD1222 were seropositive at baseline. Along spike, vaccine-associated CD4 TCRs were found throughout, with dominance at 160-218 and 743-854. Two doses of AZD1222 preceded a rise in Spike-specific TCR breadth and depth.

The CDR3 extends over 16 amino acids. The germline CDR1 and CDR2 sequences are MNHEY and SVGEGT. V lost 4 bases and J lost 10, with 23 bases in between. This sequence joins TRBV6-2 or TRBV6-3 and TRBJ2-1; perhaps TRBD2 as D (5 bases). The material was peripheral blood, obtained 28 days after the second AZD1222 dose. The TCR was taken from an adult who received the AZD1222 COVID-19 vaccine. The CDR3 DNA follows: TGTGCCAGCAGTTGGTTAAGGGAGTTGGGGAAGTCAGAGCAGTTCTTC. Its translation: CASSWLRELGKSEQFF.